The 17 T cell receptor beta chains in this list originate from one sample, sequenced in a study of blood T cell repertoires in COVID-19. Clones were read by immunoSEQ multiplex PCR, and TCRdb kept only the in-frame ones, dropping some. The sample records 100,000 to 150,000 clones, over 70% being singletons. What was sequenced was peripheral blood. All receptors come from a man aged 70 or older with acute or convalescent COVID-19.

About this clone: Other DNA sequences in this specimen translate into the identical CDR3. The gene calls are TRBV5-4 and TRBJ1-3; D may be TRBD1 (6 bases). Germline CDR1 is SGHNT and CDR2 is YYREEE (reference sequence). Trimming shortened V by 0 bases and J by 2 bases, and 6 bases separated the two germline ends. This CDR3 has 14 residues. The CDR3 reads CASSLDRAGNTIYF. Here the CDR3 DNA reads TGTGCCAGCAGCTTGGACAGGGCTGGAAACACCATATATTTT.

The genes are TRBV6-4 and TRBJ1-1; D is possibly TRBD1 (6 bases). The CDR3 has 13 amino acids. Germline CDR1 and CDR2: MRHNA and SNTAGT. Trimming stripped 4 bases from V and 5 bases from J, with 11 bases between. CDR3 sequence reads: CASSARGDTEAFF. CDR3 nucleotide sequence: TGTGCCAGCAGTGCCAGGGGAGATACTGAAGCTTTCTTT.

V usage is TRBV27 and J usage is TRBJ2-3, with D perhaps TRBD2 (6 bases). Germline CDR1 and CDR2: MNHEY and SMNVEV (reference sequence). V was cut by 5 bases and J by 1 base, with 16 bases left in between. This CDR3 region has 16 residues. Here the CDR3 DNA reads TGTGCCAGCAGTCGGCCCCTGGGCGGGGGCACAGATACGCAGTATTTT. Encoded protein: CASSRPLGGGTDTQYF.

The rearrangement uses TRBV11-3 and TRBJ1-2; TRBD1 is a possible D gene (5 bases). Deletions cut 5 bases from V and 4 bases from J, with 11 bases between. Per the germline V gene, CDR1 is SGHNT and CDR2 is YENEEA. The CDR3 sequence is 13 residues long. Here the CDR3 DNA reads TGTGCCAGCAGCCCGACGGGGGGCTATGGCTACACCTTC. The encoded protein is CASSPTGGYGYTF.

The V and J genes are TRBV6-5 and TRBJ2-5; D is possibly TRBD2 (6 bases). Germline CDR1 MNHEY, CDR2 SVGAGI. Trimming took off 5 bases at V and 0 bases at J, with 13 bases between the two ends. This CDR3 has 15 amino acids. The CDR3 DNA sequence: TGTGCCAGCAGTCAGCAGCCGGGGGACCAAGAGACCCAGTACTTC. Protein: CASSQQPGDQETQYF.

In its sample, this clone was seen a few times. The chain uses TRBV19 and TRBJ1-1; 7 bases align to TRBD1. This CDR3 comprises 13 residues. V trimming: 8 bases; J trimming: 1 base; junction bases outside the gene matches: 4. Germline V gene data show CDR1 as LNHDA and CDR2 as SQIVND (reference sequence). The CDR3 reads CASGRTGNTEAFF. The CDR3 nucleotides are TGTGCCAGTGGGAGGACAGGGAACACTGAAGCTTTCTTT.

This chain joins TRBV4-1 and TRBJ2-5; the D gene is possibly TRBD2 (6 bases). Germline V gene lookup returns CDR1 MGHRA and CDR2 YSYEKL. V was clipped by 1 base and J by 1 base, with 10 bases between them. The CDR3 is 15 amino acids. The CDR3 loop is CASSQGRRGQETQYF. The CDR3 DNA reads TGCGCCAGCAGCCAAGGCAGGAGGGGCCAAGAGACCCAGTACTTC.

The rearrangement uses TRBV25-1 and TRBJ1-5, with 9 bases fitting TRBD1. From germline, CDR1 is MGHDK and CDR2 SYGVNS. V lost 3 bases and J lost 7; bases outside the gene matches: 10. The CDR3 length is 16 residues. The CDR3 region has the DNA TGTGCCAGCAGTGATTTAACAGGGGGCAAGAACCAGCCCCAGCATTTT. Encoded protein: CASSDLTGGKNQPQHF. Supplemented by reference TRBV25-1 and TRBJ1-5, the full variable domain reads EADIYQTPRYLVIGTGKKITLECSQTMGHDKMYWYQQDPGMELHLIHYSYGVNSTEKGDLSSESTVSRIRTEHFPLTLESARPSHTSQYLCASSDLTGGKNQPQHFGDGTRLSIL.

The J gene is TRBJ1-5, the V gene TRBV5-1, with D perhaps matching TRBD1 (5 bases). Germline CDR1 is SGHRS and CDR2 is YFSETQ. Trimming removed 0 bases from V and 6 bases from J, with 13 bases in between. The CDR3 runs to 15 residues. CDR3 in DNA: TGCGCCAGCAGCTTGGAAGGGGCAACAAGTCAGCCCCAGCATTTT. Protein product: CASSLEGATSQPQHF.

The chain joins TRBV6-5 to TRBJ1-5, with D perhaps TRBD1 (6 bases). The CDR3 has 14 amino acids. V gave up 4 bases and J gave up 4 bases, with 11 bases separating them. Germline V gene data show CDR1 as MNHEY and CDR2 as SVGAGI. The CDR3 bases are TGTGCCAGCAGTTTTAACAGGGATAATCAGCCCCAGCATTTT. Translation: CASSFNRDNQPQHF.

This chain uses TRBV12-3 or TRBV12-4 with TRBJ2-3, with D uncertain. The CDR3 totals 11 residues. V lost 4 bases, J lost 5 bases, and 4 bases lay in between. CDR3 in DNA: TGTGCCAGCAGTTACAGAGATACGCAGTATTTT. Encoded protein: CASSYRDTQYF.

This clone was found a few times. The gene calls are TRBV5-1 and TRBJ2-7; 10 bases fit TRBD1. This CDR3 comprises 15 residues. V trimming: 0 bases; J trimming: 3 bases; junction bases outside the gene matches: 3. Per the germline V gene, CDR1 is SGHRS and CDR2 is YFSETQ. CDR3 sequence: CASSLGQGARYEQYF. The CDR3 DNA follows: TGCGCCAGCAGCTTGGGACAGGGGGCCCGCTACGAGCAGTACTTC.

The chain couples TRBV7-2 to TRBJ2-5, with 8 bases fitting TRBD2. Trimming at V came to 2 bases and at J to 5 bases, leaving 7 bases not matched to a gene. This CDR3 spans 15 amino acids. Looked up from germline, CDR1 is SGHTA and CDR2 is FQGNSA. The CDR3 region has the DNA TGTGCCAGCAGCTTAAGCGGGGGTCGGTGGGAGACCCAGTACTTC. Its protein is CASSLSGGRWETQYF. Using reference TRBV7-2 and TRBJ2-5 for the parts outside the CDR3, the full variable domain is GAGVSQSPSNKVTEKGKDVELRCDPISGHTALYWYRQSLGQGLEFLIYFQGNSAPDKSGLPSDRFSAERTGGSVSTLTIQRTQQEDSAVYLCASSLSGGRWETQYFGPGTRLLVL.

V is TRBV6-5 and J is TRBJ1-6; no definite D call. The CDR3 has 13 amino acids. Per the germline V gene, CDR1 is MNHEY and CDR2 is SVGAGI. Trimming took off 8 bases at V and 0 bases at J, with 5 bases between the two ends. CDR3 loop: CASRDSYNSPLHF. CDR3 bases: TGTGCCAGCCGGGACTCCTATAATTCACCCCTCCACTTT.

Points on this clone: The same CDR3 can be traced to other DNA sequences in this sample. This chain links TRBV7-3 with TRBJ2-5, with 9 bases fitting TRBD1. The ends lost 4 bases at V and 5 bases at J; junction bases unmatched: 2. The CDR3 is 13 amino acids. The germline CDR1 and CDR2 sequences are SGHTA and FQGTGA. The chain's CDR3 is CASSSGQGETQYF. The CDR3 DNA follows: TGTGCCAGCAGCTCCGGACAGGGGGAGACCCAGTACTTC.

The chain is built from TRBV18 and TRBJ2-2; 7 nucleotides match TRBD2. The CDR3 length is 16 residues. The germline CDR1 and CDR2 sequences are KGHSH and LQKENI. V dropped 2 bases and J dropped 6; count of bases not matched to a gene: 9. The CDR3 loop is CASSPKSKRDAGELFF. The CDR3 nucleotides read TGTGCCAGCTCACCAAAATCAAAGCGGGACGCCGGGGAGCTGTTTTTT.

V and J are TRBV9 and TRBJ2-1, with D perhaps matching TRBD2 (6 bases). V lost 0 bases and J lost 6, with 13 bases in between. The CDR3 sequence is 15 residues long. Germline V gene lookup returns CDR1 SGDLS and CDR2 YYNGEE. The CDR3 reads CASSVVGAGGNEQFF. CDR3 sequence (DNA): TGTGCCAGCAGCGTAGTGGGAGCGGGCGGCAATGAGCAGTTCTTC. The complete variable domain, with remaining parts taken from reference TRBV9 and TRBJ2-1, reads DSGVTQTPKHLITATGQRVTLRCSPRSGDLSVYWYQQSLDQGLQFLIQYYNGEERAKGNILERFSAQQFPDLHSELNLSSLELGDSALYFCASSVVGAGGNEQFFGPGTRLTVL.